The clone carrying this TCR beta chain was recorded many times. This entry comes from a study of T-cell memory formation after mild COVID-19. CDR1 and CDR2 from the germline V gene are LGHNA and YSLEER. The CDR3 extends over 15 amino acids. Trimming at V came to 0 bases and at J to 8 bases, leaving 7 bases not matched to a gene. The authors produced TCR alpha and TCR beta cDNA libraries with sample barcodes and UMIs by 5'RACE using constant-segment primers. TCRdb reanalysed the 5' RACE reads using MiXCR and keeps one entry per CDR3 protein. The sample gives just under 150,000 distinct CDR3 sequences, about 5.7% of which show up once; approximately 2% is in the top ten.

The sample consisted of PBMCs or a T cell subset sorted from them (not recorded which). The V and J genes are TRBV4-3 and TRBJ2-5; TRBD2 agrees at 9 bases. The source of this sequence is an adult woman who had mild COVID-19 (a few samples of this study predate the infection). Cell type and time point are not known. The CDR3 spells CASSQDWREGFTQYF. CDR3 nucleotide sequence: TGCGCCAGCAGCCAAGACTGGCGGGAGGGGTTTACCCAGTACTTC.